The present T cell receptor beta chain was sequenced within a study of OX40 agonist ivuxolimab in advanced cancers. Study-level points and caveats: CD4+ and CD8+ T cells in blood underwent clonal expansion by week 6 at 0.1 to 3.0 mg/kg.

In the case of this clone: Antigen unknown.

CDR3 length equals 13 residues. CDR1 SGHVS and CDR2 FQNEAQ come from the germline V gene. Between the trimmed V and J ends, which lost 5 bases and 5 bases, there was a span of 12 bases. Using immunoSEQ multiplex PCR, the repertoire was profiled, and TCRdb retains in-frame clones only, with some absent. This sample carries about 93,000 clones, 92% of them seen once, and the ten largest clones take about 0.51%. The TCR sequence derives from an adult with an advanced solid tumor such as melanoma, head and neck, liver or kidney cancer. The chain links TRBV7-8 to TRBJ2-5; tentatively, D is TRBD2 (6 bases). Sequencing was performed on CD4+ or CD8+ T cells sorted from blood, taken in a trial of the OX40 agonist ivuxolimab. In nucleotides, the CDR3 is TGTGCCAGCAGCCGGGACTGGGACGAGACCCAGTACTTC. Translating gives CASSRDWDETQYF.